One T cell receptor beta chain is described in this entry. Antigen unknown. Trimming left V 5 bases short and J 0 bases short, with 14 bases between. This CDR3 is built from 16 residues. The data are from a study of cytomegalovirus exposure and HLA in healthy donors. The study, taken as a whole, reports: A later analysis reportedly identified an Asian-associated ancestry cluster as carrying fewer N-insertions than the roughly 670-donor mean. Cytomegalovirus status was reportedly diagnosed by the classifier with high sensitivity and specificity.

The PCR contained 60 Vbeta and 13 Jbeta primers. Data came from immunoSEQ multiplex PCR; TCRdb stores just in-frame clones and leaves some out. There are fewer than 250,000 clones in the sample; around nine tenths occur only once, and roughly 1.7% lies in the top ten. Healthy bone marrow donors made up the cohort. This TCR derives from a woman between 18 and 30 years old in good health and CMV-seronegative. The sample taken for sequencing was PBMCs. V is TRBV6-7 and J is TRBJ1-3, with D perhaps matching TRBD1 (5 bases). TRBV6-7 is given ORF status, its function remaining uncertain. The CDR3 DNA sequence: TGTGCCAGCAGTGATAGGGACTCTAGCTCTGGAAACACCATATATTTT. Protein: CASSDRDSSSGNTIYF.